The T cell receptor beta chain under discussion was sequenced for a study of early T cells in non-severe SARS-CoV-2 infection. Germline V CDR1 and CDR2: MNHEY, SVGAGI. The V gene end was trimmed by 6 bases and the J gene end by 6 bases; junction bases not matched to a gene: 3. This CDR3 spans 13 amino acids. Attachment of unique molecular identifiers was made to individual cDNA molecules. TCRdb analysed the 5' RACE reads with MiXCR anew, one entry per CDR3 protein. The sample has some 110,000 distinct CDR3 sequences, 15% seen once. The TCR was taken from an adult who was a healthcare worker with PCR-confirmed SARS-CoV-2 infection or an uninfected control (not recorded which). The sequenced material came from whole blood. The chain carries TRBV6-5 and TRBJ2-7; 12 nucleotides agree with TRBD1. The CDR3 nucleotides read TGTGCCAGCAGCCGGGACAGGGGGCGCGAGCAGTACTTC. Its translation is CASSRDRGREQYF.